The 25 T cell receptor beta chains below all came from one sample that was sequenced in a study of CD8 T cells in ankylosing spondylitis. Study-level points and caveats: A TCR beta motif made of 7 to 9 highly homologous variants seemed typical of ankylosing spondylitis blood.

Which antigens these TCRs recognize remains unknown. TCRdb re-analysed the 5' RACE reads in MiXCR, keeping a single row per CDR3 protein. The sample gives around 770,000 distinct CDR3 sequences, roughly 19% of which show up once; 15% to 20% is in the top ten. The sample comprised blood, either unsorted or a sorted T cell fraction (not recorded which). These receptors were obtained from a male donor with ankylosing spondylitis.

J is TRBJ2-7 and V is TRBV5-1; TRBD2 matches 7 bases. From germline, CDR1 is SGHRS and CDR2 YFSETQ. The J segment lost 3 bases and the V segment lost 5 bases, leaving 8 bases of the junction unmatched. The CDR3 totals 14 residues. CDR3: CASRPWGGSYEQYF. For the CDR3, the DNA is TGCGCCAGCAGGCCGTGGGGCGGGAGCTACGAGCAGTACTTC.

The chain is built from TRBV30 and TRBJ2-1; tentatively, D is TRBD1 (5 bases). Trimming took 5 bases from V and 8 from J, leaving 13 bases between them. The germline V gene encodes CDR1 GTSNPN and CDR2 SVGIG (reference sequence). The CDR3 sequence is 12 residues long. The CDR3 region is CAWSPRGHEQFF. The CDR3 DNA is TGTGCCTGGTCGCCTAGGGGCCATGAGCAGTTCTTC.

The chain has TRBV28 and TRBJ2-2; D tentatively fits TRBD1 or TRBD2 (5 bases each). V was cut by 6 bases and J by 1 base, with 18 bases left in between. The CDR3 contains 17 residues. In germline, CDR1 is MDHEN, CDR2 SYDVKM. The CDR3 coding sequence is TGTGCCAGCAGCCGCGCCGGGACCTTCCTGAACACCGGGGAGCTGTTTTTT. Translating it yields CASSRAGTFLNTGELFF.

This clonotype was seen a few times. One end of the junction does not line up with germline, which may come from a read error. V is TRBV7-7 and J is TRBJ2-1; tentatively, D is TRBD2 (5 bases). Germline V gives CDR1 SSHAT, CDR2 FNYEAQ (reference sequence). This CDR3 has 14 residues. The CDR3 DNA sequence: TGTGCTAGCAGCCCTAGTGGTAGCGCACTTGAGCAGTTCTTC. Amino acids: CASSPSGSALEQFF.

J is TRBJ2-1 and V is TRBV2, with 8 bases that match TRBD2. Per germline, CDR1 SNHLY and CDR2 FYNNEI. V lost 2 bases, J lost 6 bases, and 6 bases stayed unmatched. The CDR3 is 15 residues long. The CDR3 DNA reads as TGTGCCAGCAGTGAATGGGGTAGCGGGACCAATGAGCAGTTCTTC. Its protein product is CASSEWGSGTNEQFF.

This clonotype was recorded a few times. The chain has TRBV12-3 or TRBV12-4 and TRBJ1-2; D remains unclear. The CDR3 is 14 residues long. V was pared by 6 bases and J by 2 bases, with 13 bases between. CDR3 region: CASSSDLSNYGYTF. The CDR3 DNA reads TGTGCCAGCAGCTCTGACCTTTCAAACTATGGCTACACCTTC.

This clonotype was seen only a few times. The chain recombines TRBV20-1 with TRBJ1-2; the D gene is possibly TRBD1 (5 bases). CDR3 length: 13 amino acids. Germline CDR1 DFQATT, CDR2 SNEGSKA (reference sequence). V gave up 3 bases and J gave up 1 base, with 9 bases separating them. This CDR3 is CSARGRNNYGYTF. CDR3 coding DNA: TGCAGTGCTAGGGGACGGAATAACTATGGCTACACCTTC.

This clonotype was picked up many times. The junction differs from germline at one of its ends, possibly a read error. V gene TRBV3-1 combines with J gene TRBJ1-1, with TRBD1 as a possible D gene (5 bases). Germline assignment: CDR1 LGHDT and CDR2 YNNKEL (reference sequence). The length of the CDR3 is 17 residues. CDR3 coding DNA: TGTGCCAGCAGCCAGAGGATCGGAAGAGGGGTGAAGACTGAAGCTTTCTTT. Protein sequence: CASSQRIGRGVKTEAFF.

This chain uses TRBV7-9 with TRBJ1-1; 7 nucleotides align to TRBD1. V trimming: 4 bases; J trimming: 0 bases; junction bases outside the gene matches: 5. CDR1 is SEHNR and CDR2 is FQNEAQ in the germline V gene (reference sequence). The CDR3 has 15 residues. The DNA for the CDR3 is TGTGCCAGCAGCTCCGGACAGGCCATGAACACTGAAGCTTTCTTT. It specifies CASSSGQAMNTEAFF.

The CDR3, as DNA: TGCAGTGCCGCTAAGAACACTGAAGCTTTCTTT. The encoded protein is CSAAKNTEAFF. J is TRBJ1-1 and V is TRBV20-1; D remains unclear. Trimming stripped 6 bases from V and 1 base from J, with 6 bases between. Looked up from germline, CDR1 is DFQATT and CDR2 is SNEGSKA (reference sequence). The CDR3 loop spans 11 amino acids.

This clonotype showed up just a few times. The rearrangement uses TRBV20-1 and TRBJ2-3, with 7 bases lining up with TRBD2. The CDR3 spans 15 residues. Germline V CDR1 and CDR2: DFQATT, SNEGSKA (reference sequence). V gave up 4 bases and J gave up 5 bases; unmatched junction bases: 12. DNA for the CDR3: TGCAGTGCTAACCCCGGACTAGTTAAGGGAGATACGCAGTATTTT. Translating it yields CSANPGLVKGDTQYF.

This clonotype occurred a few times. This chain uses TRBV5-6 with TRBJ1-1; D is uncertain. This CDR3 region has 13 residues. Trimming left V 1 base short and J 7 bases short, with 11 bases between. Looked up from germline, CDR1 is SGHDT and CDR2 is YYEEEE. This CDR3 is CASSLLNKDEAFF. The CDR3 DNA reads TGTGCCAGCAGCTTGCTAAATAAAGATGAAGCTTTCTTT.

This clonotype was seen a few times. The chain has TRBV7-9 and TRBJ2-2; no definite D call. The CDR3 is 12 amino acids. CDR1 and CDR2 from the germline V gene are SEHNR and FQNEAQ (reference sequence). Trimming cost V 6 bases and J 9 bases, with 11 bases left between them. The CDR3 sequence: CASSSDSWELFF. The DNA for the CDR3 is TGTGCCAGCAGTTCTGACTCGTGGGAGCTGTTTTTT.

The DNA for the CDR3 is TGCAGTGCAACCCCGGGACAGGGCAATGGCTACACCTTC. Translating it yields CSATPGQGNGYTF. The J gene is TRBJ1-2, the V gene TRBV20-1, with TRBD1 identical over 9 bases. CDR1 DFQATT and CDR2 SNEGSKA come from the germline V gene (reference sequence). The CDR3 has 13 residues. V was pared by 6 bases and J by 6 bases, with 8 bases of the junction left unmatched.

V and J are TRBV3-1 and TRBJ2-7; D could derive from TRBD1 or TRBD2 (5 bases each). Between the trimmed V and J ends, which lost 4 bases and 2 bases, there was a span of 15 bases. Germline CDR1 LGHDT, CDR2 YNNKEL (reference sequence). The CDR3 runs to 15 residues. The CDR3 nucleotides are TGTGCCAGCAGCCGAGGGACCAAACAAACCTACGAGCAGTACTTC. As protein: CASSRGTKQTYEQYF.

This sequence joins TRBV5-1 and TRBJ1-4, with TRBD1 as a possible D gene (6 bases). The V gene lost 4 bases and the J gene lost 0 bases, with 10 bases spanning the gap. This CDR3 region has 15 residues. CDR1 and CDR2 from the germline V gene are SGHRS and YFSETQ. The CDR3 loop reads CASSQDSATNEKLFF. The CDR3 DNA reads as TGCGCCAGCAGCCAGGACAGTGCAACTAATGAAAAACTGTTTTTT.

This clonotype was found a few times. V usage is TRBV7-9 and J usage is TRBJ1-1; D is unresolved. The V gene lost 1 base and the J gene lost 0 bases, with 9 bases spanning the gap. The CDR3 covers 15 residues. CDR1 and CDR2 from the germline V gene are SEHNR and FQNEAQ (reference sequence). CDR3 in amino acids: CASSLDDAVNTEAFF. DNA of the CDR3: TGTGCCAGCAGCTTAGACGATGCGGTGAACACTGAAGCTTTCTTT.

The genes are TRBV12-3 or TRBV12-4 and TRBJ2-7; D is ambiguous. V was clipped by 7 bases and J by 1 base, with 5 bases between them. The CDR3 totals 11 residues. CDR3 region: CASKSSYEQYF. In DNA, the CDR3 is TGTGCCAGCAAATCTTCCTACGAGCAGTACTTC.

This clonotype was observed a few times. This sequence joins TRBV30 and TRBJ1-2, with a tentative D call TRBD1 (6 bases). The germline V gene encodes CDR1 GTSNPN and CDR2 SVGIG (reference sequence). Trimming removed 7 bases from V and 4 bases from J, with 13 bases in between. The CDR3 is 12 residues long. CDR3 sequence reads: CAFTDSLYGYTF. The CDR3 nucleotides are TGTGCCTTTACGGACAGCCTCTATGGCTACACCTTC.

The V gene is TRBV12-3 or TRBV12-4, the J gene TRBJ2-1, with 8 bases identical to TRBD1. Germline trimming cut 1 base from V and 9 bases from J; bases unmatched to any gene: 8. This CDR3 is 15 amino acids long. CDR3 in amino acids: CASSLGTGPPGEQFF. The CDR3 nucleotides read TGTGCCAGCAGTTTAGGGACAGGGCCCCCGGGTGAGCAGTTCTTC.

A few counts support this clonotype. The chain carries TRBV24-1 and TRBJ2-3; TRBD1 matches 9 bases. The V and J ends lost 4 bases and 2 bases, in that order; junction bases with no gene match: 9. CDR1 and CDR2 from the germline V gene are KGHDR and SFDVKD. The length of the CDR3 is 17 residues. The DNA of the CDR3 is TGTGCCACCAGTGAGAGATCCGGGACAGGGATCACAGATACGCAGTATTTT. This codes for CATSERSGTGITDTQYF.

This chain links TRBV7-2 with TRBJ2-5; the D gene could be TRBD1 or TRBD2 (5 bases each). The CDR3 has 14 residues. CDR1 SGHTA and CDR2 FQGNSA come from the germline V gene. Trimming left V 3 bases short and J 5 bases short, with 13 bases between. The CDR3 nucleotides are TGTGCCAGCAGCTTTAAAAGGGGCGGGGAGACCCAGTACTTC. Protein product: CASSFKRGGETQYF.

This clonotype was observed many times. J is TRBJ2-1 and V is TRBV5-1; D possibly corresponds to TRBD2 (5 bases). CDR3 length equals 15 residues. CDR1 and CDR2 (germline): SGHRS, YFSETQ. Deletions cut 3 bases from V and 7 bases from J, with 17 bases between. The CDR3 is CASSSDPARGNEQFF. The CDR3 DNA is TGCGCCAGCAGCTCGGACCCCGCCCGGGGAAATGAGCAGTTCTTC.

The gene calls are TRBV2 and TRBJ2-7; D remains ambiguous. CDR1 is SNHLY and CDR2 is FYNNEI in the germline V gene. V was shortened by 5 bases and J by 5 bases, with 16 bases between the two germline ends. CDR3 length: 14 amino acids. For the CDR3, the DNA is TGTGCCAGCAGTCCACCCACCGCTCTTGACGAGCAGTACTTC. Protein product: CASSPPTALDEQYF. Together with reference TRBV2 and TRBJ2-7, the CDR3 gives the full variable domain: EPEVTQTPSHQVTQMGQEVILRCVPISNHLYFYWYRQILGQKVEFLVSFYNNEISEKSEIFDDQFSVERPDGSNFTLKIRSTKLEDSAMYFCASSPPTALDEQYFGPGTRLTVT.

This clonotype was counted only a few times. This rearrangement joins TRBV7-2 to TRBJ2-2, with 7 bases lining up with TRBD2. Germline V gene data show CDR1 as SGHTA and CDR2 as FQGNSA. J lost 9 bases, V lost 3 bases, and 4 bases had no gene match. The CDR3 is made up of 13 amino acids. The CDR3 nucleotides read TGTGCCAGCAGCTTGGCGCGGGGGTGGGAGCTGTTTTTT. Protein sequence: CASSLARGWELFF.